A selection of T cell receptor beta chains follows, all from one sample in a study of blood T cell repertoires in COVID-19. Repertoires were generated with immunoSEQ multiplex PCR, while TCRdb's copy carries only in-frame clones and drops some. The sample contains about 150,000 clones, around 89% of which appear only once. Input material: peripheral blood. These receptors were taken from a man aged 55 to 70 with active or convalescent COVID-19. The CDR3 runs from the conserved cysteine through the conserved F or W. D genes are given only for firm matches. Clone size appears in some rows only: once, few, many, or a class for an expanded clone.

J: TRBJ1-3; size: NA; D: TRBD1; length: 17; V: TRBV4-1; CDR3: CASSQGVQGALGNTIYF; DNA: TGCGCCAGCAGCCAGGGTGTACAGGGGGCGCTCGGAAACACCATATATTTT
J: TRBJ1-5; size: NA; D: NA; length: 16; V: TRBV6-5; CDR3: CASSYSGGSSNQPQHF; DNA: TGTGCCAGCAGTTACTCGGGGGGGTCCAGCAATCAGCCCCAGCATTTT
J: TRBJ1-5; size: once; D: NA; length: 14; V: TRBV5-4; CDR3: CASSLDPSAEPQHF; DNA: TGTGCCAGCAGCTTGGACCCCTCCGCGGAGCCCCAGCATTTT
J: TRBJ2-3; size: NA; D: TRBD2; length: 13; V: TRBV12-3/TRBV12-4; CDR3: CASSTAGGDTQYF; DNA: TGTGCCAGCAGCACGGCGGGGGGAGATACGCAGTATTTT
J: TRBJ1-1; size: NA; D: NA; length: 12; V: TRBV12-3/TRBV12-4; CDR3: CASSPGDTEAFF; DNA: TGTGCCAGCAGCCCAGGGGACACTGAAGCTTTCTTT
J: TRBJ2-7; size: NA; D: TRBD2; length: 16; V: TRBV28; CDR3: CASIGYPAGGAYEQYF; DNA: TGTGCCAGCATCGGGTACCCAGCGGGAGGCGCCTACGAGCAGTACTTC
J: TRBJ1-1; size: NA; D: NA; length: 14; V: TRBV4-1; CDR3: CASSQGAPNTEAFF; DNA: TGCGCCAGCAGCCAAGGAGCCCCGAACACTGAAGCTTTCTTT
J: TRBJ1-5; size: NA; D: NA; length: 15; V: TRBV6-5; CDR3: CASIRQWVPDQPQHF; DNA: TGTGCCAGCATCCGACAATGGGTGCCTGATCAGCCCCAGCATTTT
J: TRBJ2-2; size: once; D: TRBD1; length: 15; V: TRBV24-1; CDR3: CATSGRNRGTGELFF; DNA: TGTGCCACCAGTGGCCGTAACAGGGGCACCGGGGAGCTGTTTTTT
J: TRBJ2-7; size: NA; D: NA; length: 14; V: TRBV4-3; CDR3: CASSQDLTRDEQYF; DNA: TGCGCCAGCAGCCAAGATTTGACGAGGGACGAGCAGTACTTC
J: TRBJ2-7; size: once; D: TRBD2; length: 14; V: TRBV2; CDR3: CASSGTSGRREQYF; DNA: TGTGCCAGCAGTGGGACTAGCGGGAGGCGGGAGCAGTACTTC
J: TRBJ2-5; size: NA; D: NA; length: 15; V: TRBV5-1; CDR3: CASSFQARTQETQYF; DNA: TGCGCCAGCAGCTTCCAAGCAAGGACACAAGAGACCCAGTACTTC
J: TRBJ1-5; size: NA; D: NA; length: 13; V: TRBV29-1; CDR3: CSVIQGTGQPQHF; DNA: TGCAGCGTAATTCAGGGAACAGGTCAGCCCCAGCATTTT
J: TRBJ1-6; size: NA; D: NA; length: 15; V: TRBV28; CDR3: CASRTGGGWDSPLHF; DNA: TGTGCCAGCAGGACGGGGGGTGGTTGGGATTCACCCCTCCACTTT
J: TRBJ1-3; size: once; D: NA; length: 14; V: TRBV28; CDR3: CVTTSGGNGNTIYF; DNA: TGTGTCACTACATCGGGGGGCAACGGAAACACCATATATTTT
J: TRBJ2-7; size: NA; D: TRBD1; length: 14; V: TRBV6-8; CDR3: CASSYSRGLREQYF; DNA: TGTGCCAGCAGCTATTCAAGGGGGCTTCGAGAGCAGTACTTC
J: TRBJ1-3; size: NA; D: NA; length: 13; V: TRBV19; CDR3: CASSPLSGNTIYF; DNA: TGTGCCAGTAGTCCTCTCTCTGGAAACACCATATATTTT
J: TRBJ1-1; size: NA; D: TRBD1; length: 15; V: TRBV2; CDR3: CASSRDRGPTYEAFF; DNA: TGTGCCAGCAGCCGGGACAGGGGACCCACCTATGAAGCTTTCTTT
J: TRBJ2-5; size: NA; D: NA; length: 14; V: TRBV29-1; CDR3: CSVEDRRGTETQYF; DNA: TGCAGCGTTGAAGATCGTAGGGGCACAGAGACCCAGTACTTC
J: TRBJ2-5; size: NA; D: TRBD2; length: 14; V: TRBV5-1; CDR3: CASSSSGGQETQYF; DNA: TGCGCCAGCAGCTCCTCGGGGGGACAAGAGACCCAGTACTTC
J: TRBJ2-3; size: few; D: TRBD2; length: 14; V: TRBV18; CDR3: CASSALAGSDTQYF; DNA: TGTGCCAGCTCAGCACTAGCGGGGTCGGATACGCAGTATTTT